This T cell receptor beta chain was obtained from a study of blood T cell repertoires in COVID-19. The wider study: Italy, Spain and the United States were the sources of the convalescent and acute COVID-19 samples.

Trimming removed 0 bases from V and 4 bases from J, with 13 bases in between. The CDR3 has 15 residues. CDR1 is SGHNT, CDR2 YYREEE, per germline (reference sequence). Using immunoSEQ multiplex PCR, the repertoire was profiled, and TCRdb retains in-frame clones only, with some absent. The data hold 250,000 or so clones, with around 84% observed a single time. This clone appeared a few times. This chain links TRBV5-4 with TRBJ1-2; no reliable D call. This clonotype was sampled from a woman aged 50 to 65 who had been exposed to COVID-19. Sequenced material: PBMCs or T cells enriched from blood (not recorded which). Here the CDR3 reads CASSLGPAYSYGYTF. The CDR3 DNA reads TGTGCCAGCAGCTTGGGCCCCGCCTATTCCTATGGCTACACCTTC.